What follows are 15 T cell receptor beta chains derived from one specimen sequenced in a study of blood T cell repertoires in COVID-19. The table came from immunoSEQ multiplex PCR; TCRdb's copy has only in-frame clones and leaves some out. The profile shows about 99,000 clones, 79% of them singletons. The sequenced sample was peripheral blood. These receptors were collected from a woman of 80 years or more with active or convalescent COVID-19.

The chain employs TRBV28 and TRBJ2-5; weak D call: TRBD1 (6 bases). The V and J ends lost 5 bases and 1 base respectively, with 11 bases between them. CDR3 length: 14 amino acids. CDR1 MDHEN and CDR2 SYDVKM come from the germline V gene. The DNA of the CDR3 is TGTGCCAGCAGTGACCGGGACACCCAAGAGACCCAGTACTTC. It yields the protein CASSDRDTQETQYF.

As for this clone: At one end, the junction sequence differs from germline, possibly due to a read error. Other DNA sequences from this sample encode an identical CDR3 as well. V is TRBV5-1 and J is TRBJ2-1; possibly TRBD2 for D (6 bases). This CDR3 spans 15 amino acids. Per germline, CDR1 SGHRS and CDR2 YFSETQ. DNA for the CDR3: TGTGCCAGCAGCATTAGCGGTAGCTCCTACAATGAGCAGTTCTTC. Its translation is CASSISGSSYNEQFF.

This clone occurred a few times. The chain links TRBV5-1 to TRBJ2-2; maybe TRBD1 (6 bases). The germline V gene has CDR1 SGHRS and CDR2 YFSETQ. This CDR3 contains 13 residues. The V end lost 4 bases, the J end lost 6 bases, and 10 bases lay between the germline ends. The CDR3 sequence: CASSAEGAGELFF. In DNA form, the CDR3 reads TGCGCCAGCAGCGCAGAGGGGGCCGGGGAGCTGTTTTTT.

This chain joins TRBV2 and TRBJ2-1; D remains ambiguous. This CDR3 is built from 13 residues. Trimming took 6 bases from V and 9 from J, leaving 15 bases between them. Germline V gene sequence: CDR1 SNHLY, CDR2 FYNNEI. CDR3 coding DNA: TGTGCCAGCAGGATTACCTCCTATGGTGAGCAGTTCTTC. Amino acids: CASRITSYGEQFF.

The chain combines TRBV5-6 with TRBJ2-5; D is unclear. This CDR3 contains 13 residues. Germline values: CDR1 SGHDT, CDR2 YYEEEE. Deletions cut 4 bases from V and 4 bases from J, with 11 bases between. The CDR3 nucleotides are TGTGCCAGCAGCCTTCTAGTAGGAGAGACCCAGTACTTC. Protein product: CASSLLVGETQYF.

This chain uses TRBV29-1 with TRBJ1-5; a possible D gene is TRBD1 (5 bases). V was clipped by 6 bases and J by 0 bases, with 15 bases between them. Germline V gene data show CDR1 as SQVTM and CDR2 as ANQGSEA. The CDR3 length is 15 residues. CDR3 DNA: TGCAGCGTGGCGGGGGATGGGGATAGCAATCAGCCCCAGCATTTT. As protein: CSVAGDGDSNQPQHF. The full variable domain, rest sourced from reference TRBV29-1 and TRBJ1-5, is SAVISQKPSRDICQRGTSLTIQCQVDSQVTMMFWYRQQPGQSLTLIATANQGSEATYESGFVIDKFPISRPNLTFSTLTVSNMSPEDSSIYLCSVAGDGDSNQPQHFGDGTRLSIL.

V gene TRBV9 combines with J gene TRBJ2-2, with TRBD2 identical over 12 bases. Germline-derived CDR1 and CDR2 are SGDLS and YYNGEE. Unmatched junction bases numbered 2, after V lost 2 bases and J lost 6 bases. The CDR3 contains 15 residues. The CDR3 sequence: CASSVGLAGSGELFF. The CDR3 nucleotides are TGTGCCAGCAGCGTCGGACTAGCGGGATCCGGGGAGCTGTTTTTT.

The gene calls are TRBV30 and TRBJ1-2; 7 bases align to TRBD1. The CDR3 spans 13 residues. In germline, CDR1 is GTSNPN, CDR2 SVGIG (reference sequence). V was pared by 3 bases and J by 4 bases, with 5 bases of the junction left unmatched. CDR3 sequence: CAWSPQGLYGYTF. In DNA form, the CDR3 reads TGTGCCTGGAGCCCACAGGGGCTCTATGGCTACACCTTC.

The rearrangement links TRBV6-2 or TRBV6-3 to TRBJ1-6; D not resolved. Germline lookup yields CDR1 MNHEY and CDR2 SVGEGT. The germline V and J ends were trimmed by 2 bases and 10 bases, with 9 bases remaining between them. This CDR3 is built from 13 residues. The CDR3 nucleotides read TGTGCCAGCAGTTACGAGGGCCGCTCACCCCTCCACTTT. Translating it yields CASSYEGRSPLHF.

The table lists this clone with a few counts. The V call is TRBV2, the J call TRBJ2-7; 8 bases align to TRBD2. Trimming cost V 7 bases and J 11 bases; bases outside gene matches: 7. Germline CDR1 reads SNHLY; CDR2 reads FYNNEI. The length of the CDR3 is 11 residues. The CDR3 reads CASNREGSKYF. CDR3 bases: TGTGCCAGCAATCGGGAGGGTTCTAAGTACTTC. The complete variable domain, with remaining parts taken from reference TRBV2 and TRBJ2-7, reads EPEVTQTPSHQVTQMGQEVILRCVPISNHLYFYWYRQILGQKVEFLVSFYNNEISEKSEIFDDQFSVERPDGSNFTLKIRSTKLEDSAMYFCASNREGSKYFGPGTRLTVT.

The chain is built from TRBV5-6 and TRBJ2-2; 8 bases line up with TRBD1. There are 15 residues in the CDR3. Germline V gives CDR1 SGHDT, CDR2 YYEEEE. V trimming: 4 bases; J trimming: 4 bases; junction bases outside the gene matches: 6. CDR3 nucleotide sequence: TGTGCCAGCAGCAAGGACAGGGCCCCCACCGGGGAGCTGTTTTTT. Translated: CASSKDRAPTGELFF.

The chain combines TRBV5-4 with TRBJ1-5, with D perhaps matching TRBD1 (5 bases). The ends were cut back, 3 bases at V and 4 bases at J, with 14 bases in the middle. Germline V CDR1 and CDR2: SGHNT, YYREEE (reference sequence). This CDR3 is built from 15 residues. The CDR3 reads CASSSDRNLNQPQHF. The DNA for the CDR3 is TGTGCCAGCAGCTCAGACAGAAATCTAAATCAGCCCCAGCATTTT.

This clone was seen a handful of times. The rearrangement links TRBV29-1 to TRBJ1-1; D is perhaps TRBD1 (6 bases). The V end was cut by 1 base, the J end by 4 bases, with 7 bases between. Germline V gene data show CDR1 as SQVTM and CDR2 as ANQGSEA. CDR3 length: 12 residues. The CDR3 here is CSVEGGPTEAFF. CDR3 bases: TGCAGCGTTGAAGGGGGGCCCACTGAAGCTTTCTTT.

The V gene is TRBV5-1, the J gene TRBJ2-5; 7 bases are shared with TRBD2. J was trimmed by 3 bases and V by 4 bases; bases with no gene match: 6. The CDR3 is made up of 14 amino acids. Germline CDR1 and CDR2: SGHRS and YFSETQ. This chain's CDR3 is CASSQTGTKETQYF. The CDR3 DNA reads as TGCGCCAGCAGCCAAACCGGGACTAAAGAGACCCAGTACTTC.

The rearrangement links TRBV5-4 to TRBJ2-3; 8 bases are shared with TRBD1. Trimming removed 3 bases from V and 0 bases from J; junction bases left unmatched: 3. Germline CDR1 SGHNT, CDR2 YYREEE (reference sequence). The CDR3 consists of 15 residues. The CDR3 is CASSSGQGSTDTQYF. Here the CDR3 DNA reads TGTGCCAGCAGCTCTGGACAGGGTAGCACAGATACGCAGTATTTT.